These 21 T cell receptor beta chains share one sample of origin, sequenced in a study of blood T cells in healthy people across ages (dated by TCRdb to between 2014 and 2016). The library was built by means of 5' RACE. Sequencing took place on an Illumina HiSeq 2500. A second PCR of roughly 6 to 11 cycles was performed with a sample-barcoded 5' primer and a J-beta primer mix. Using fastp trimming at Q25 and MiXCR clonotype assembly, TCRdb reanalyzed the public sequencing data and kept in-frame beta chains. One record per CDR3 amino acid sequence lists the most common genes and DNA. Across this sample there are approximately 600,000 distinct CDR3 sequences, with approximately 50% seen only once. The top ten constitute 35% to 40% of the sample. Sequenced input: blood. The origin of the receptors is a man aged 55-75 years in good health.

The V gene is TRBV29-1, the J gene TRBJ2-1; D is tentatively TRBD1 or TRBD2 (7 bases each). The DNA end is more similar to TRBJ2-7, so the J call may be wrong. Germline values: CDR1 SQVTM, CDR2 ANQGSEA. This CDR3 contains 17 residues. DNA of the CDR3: TGCAGCGTTTCGATGGCAGGGGGTGGGGGGGCTTACAATGAGCAGTACTTC. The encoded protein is CSVSMAGGGGAYNEQYF.

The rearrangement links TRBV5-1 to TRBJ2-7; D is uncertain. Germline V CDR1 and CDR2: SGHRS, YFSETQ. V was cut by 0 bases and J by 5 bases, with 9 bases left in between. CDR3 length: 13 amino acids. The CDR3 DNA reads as TGCGCCAGCAGCTTGGAGGGTAGAAACGAGCAGTACTTC. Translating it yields CASSLEGRNEQYF.

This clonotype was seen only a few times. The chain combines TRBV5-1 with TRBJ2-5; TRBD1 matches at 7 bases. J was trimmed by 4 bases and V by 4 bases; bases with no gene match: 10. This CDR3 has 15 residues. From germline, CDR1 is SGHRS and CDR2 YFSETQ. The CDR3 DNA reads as TGCGCCAGCAGCCCCACTGTCCGACAGGGAGAGACCCAGTACTTC. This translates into CASSPTVRQGETQYF.

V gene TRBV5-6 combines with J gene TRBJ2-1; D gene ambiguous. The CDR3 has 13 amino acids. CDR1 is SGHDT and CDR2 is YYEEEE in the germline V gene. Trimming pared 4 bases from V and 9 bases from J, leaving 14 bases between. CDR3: CASSLPYAGEQFF. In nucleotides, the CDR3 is TGTGCCAGCAGCCTCCCTTATGCCGGTGAGCAGTTCTTC.

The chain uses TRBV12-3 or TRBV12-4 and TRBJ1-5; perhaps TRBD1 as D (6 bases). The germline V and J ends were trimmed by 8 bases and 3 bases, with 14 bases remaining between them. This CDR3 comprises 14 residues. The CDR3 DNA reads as TGTGCCAGCGGAATCACAGGGAACAATCAGCCCCAGCATTTT. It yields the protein CASGITGNNQPQHF.

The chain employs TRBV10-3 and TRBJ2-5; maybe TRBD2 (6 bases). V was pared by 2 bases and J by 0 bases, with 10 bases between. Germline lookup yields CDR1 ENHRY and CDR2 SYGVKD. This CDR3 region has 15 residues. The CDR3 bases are TGTGCCATCAGTGAGGGCCGGGGGTACCAAGAGACCCAGTACTTC. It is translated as CAISEGRGYQETQYF.

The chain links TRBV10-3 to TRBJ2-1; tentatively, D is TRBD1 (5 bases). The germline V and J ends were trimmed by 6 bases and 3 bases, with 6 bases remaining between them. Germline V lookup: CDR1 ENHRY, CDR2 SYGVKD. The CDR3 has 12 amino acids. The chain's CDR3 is CAISQGYNEQFF. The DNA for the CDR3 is TGTGCCATCAGCCAGGGCTACAATGAGCAGTTCTTC.

The DNA for the CDR3 is TGTGCCAGCAGCCCGCGGGTGGCTGGCACAGATACGCAGTATTTT. Protein sequence: CASSPRVAGTDTQYF. The gene calls are TRBV7-2 and TRBJ2-3; tentative D call: TRBD2 (5 bases). Trimming pared 5 bases from V and 1 base from J, leaving 13 bases between. There are 15 residues in the CDR3. Per the germline V gene, CDR1 is SGHTA and CDR2 is FQGNSA.

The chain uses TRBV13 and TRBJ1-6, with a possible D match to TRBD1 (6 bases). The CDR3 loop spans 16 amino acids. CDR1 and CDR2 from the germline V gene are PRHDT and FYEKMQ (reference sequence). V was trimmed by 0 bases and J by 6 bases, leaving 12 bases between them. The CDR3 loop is CASSLGPGQTNSPLHF. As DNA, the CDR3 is TGTGCCAGCAGCTTAGGCCCCGGACAGACTAATTCACCCCTCCACTTT.

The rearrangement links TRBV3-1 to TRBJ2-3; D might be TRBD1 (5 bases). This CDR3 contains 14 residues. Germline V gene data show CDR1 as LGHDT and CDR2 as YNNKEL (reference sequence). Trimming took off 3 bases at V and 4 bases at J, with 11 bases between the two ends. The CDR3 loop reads CASSHADRADTQYF. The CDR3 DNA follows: TGTGCCAGCAGCCACGCCGACAGAGCAGATACGCAGTATTTT.

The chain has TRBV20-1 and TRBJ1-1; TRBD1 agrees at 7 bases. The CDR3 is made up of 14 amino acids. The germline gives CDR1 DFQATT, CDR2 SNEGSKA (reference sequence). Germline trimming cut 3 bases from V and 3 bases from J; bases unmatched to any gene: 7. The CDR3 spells CSARLGQWDTEAFF. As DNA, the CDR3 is TGCAGTGCTAGGTTGGGACAGTGGGACACTGAAGCTTTCTTT.

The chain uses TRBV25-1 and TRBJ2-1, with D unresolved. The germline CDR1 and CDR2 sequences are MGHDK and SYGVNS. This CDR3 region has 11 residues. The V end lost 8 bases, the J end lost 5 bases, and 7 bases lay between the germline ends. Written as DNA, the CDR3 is TGTGCCAGCCACCGAAACAATGAGCAGTTCTTC. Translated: CASHRNNEQFF.

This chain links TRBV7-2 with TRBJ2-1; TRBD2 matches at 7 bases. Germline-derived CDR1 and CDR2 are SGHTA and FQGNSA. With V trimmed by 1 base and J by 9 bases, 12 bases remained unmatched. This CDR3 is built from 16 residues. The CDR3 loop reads CASSLDLAAGVGEQFF. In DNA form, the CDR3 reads TGTGCCAGCAGCTTAGACCTAGCGGCTGGCGTGGGTGAGCAGTTCTTC. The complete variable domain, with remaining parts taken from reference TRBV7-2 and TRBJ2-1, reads GAGVSQSPSNKVTEKGKDVELRCDPISGHTALYWYRQSLGQGLEFLIYFQGNSAPDKSGLPSDRFSAERTGGSVSTLTIQRTQQEDSAVYLCASSLDLAAGVGEQFFGPGTRLTVL.

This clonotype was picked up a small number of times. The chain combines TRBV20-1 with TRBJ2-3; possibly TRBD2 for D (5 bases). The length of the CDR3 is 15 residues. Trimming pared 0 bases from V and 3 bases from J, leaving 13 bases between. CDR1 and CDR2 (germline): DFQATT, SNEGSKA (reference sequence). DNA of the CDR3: TGCAGTGCTAGAGATGGAGGATTGGGGACAGATACGCAGTATTTT. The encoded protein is CSARDGGLGTDTQYF.

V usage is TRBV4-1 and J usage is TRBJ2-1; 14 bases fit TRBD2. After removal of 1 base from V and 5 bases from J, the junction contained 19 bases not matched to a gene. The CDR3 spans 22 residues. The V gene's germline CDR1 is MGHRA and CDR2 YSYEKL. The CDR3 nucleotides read TGCGCCAGCAGCCAAGTTCCCTCCGGGACTAGCGGGGGACGACTGAGCCACAATGAGCAGTTCTTC. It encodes CASSQVPSGTSGGRLSHNEQFF.

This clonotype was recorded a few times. The CDR3 protein is CASSPTGVNNSPLHF. The CDR3, as DNA: TGTGCCAGCAGCCCAACAGGGGTGAATAATTCACCCCTCCACTTT. The chain carries TRBV3-1 and TRBJ1-6, with 7 bases fitting TRBD1. The V segment lost 4 bases and the J segment 5 bases; nucleotides outside the gene matches: 5. The germline V gene encodes CDR1 LGHDT and CDR2 YNNKEL (reference sequence). This CDR3 is built from 15 residues.

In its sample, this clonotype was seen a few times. CDR3 nucleotide sequence: TGCAGTGCTAGAGCTAGCGATAAAGAGACCCAGTACTTC. Translation: CSARASDKETQYF. The chain links TRBV20-1 to TRBJ2-5; perhaps TRBD2 as D (6 bases). CDR3 length equals 13 residues. V was cut by 1 base and J by 3 bases, with 9 bases left in between. Germline loops: CDR1 DFQATT, CDR2 SNEGSKA (reference sequence).

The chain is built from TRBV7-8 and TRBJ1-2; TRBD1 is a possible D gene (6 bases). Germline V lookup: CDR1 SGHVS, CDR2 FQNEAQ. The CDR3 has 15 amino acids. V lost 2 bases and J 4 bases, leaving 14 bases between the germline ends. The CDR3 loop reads CASSLSRGGGYGYTF. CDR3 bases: TGTGCCAGCAGCTTATCGCGGGGAGGGGGCTATGGCTACACCTTC. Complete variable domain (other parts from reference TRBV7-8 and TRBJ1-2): GAGVSQSPRYKVAKRGQDVALRCDPISGHVSLFWYQQALGQGPEFLTYFQNEAQLDKSGLPSDRFFAERPEGSVSTLKIQRTQQEDSAVYLCASSLSRGGGYGYTFGSGTRLTVV.

Here the CDR3 reads CASSLADPAEQYF. The CDR3 coding sequence is TGTGCCAGCAGCTTGGCCGATCCGGCCGAGCAGTACTTC. V and J are TRBV5-4 and TRBJ2-4, with D unclear. The end of the DNA aligns better with TRBJ2-7, so the J call may be wrong. Germline values: CDR1 SGHNT, CDR2 YYREEE (reference sequence). The CDR3 is 13 residues long.

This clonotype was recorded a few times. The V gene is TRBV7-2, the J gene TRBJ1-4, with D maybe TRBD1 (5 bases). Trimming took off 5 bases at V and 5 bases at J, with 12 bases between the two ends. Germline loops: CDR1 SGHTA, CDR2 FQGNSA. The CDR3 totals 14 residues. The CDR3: CASSPSGGNEKLFF. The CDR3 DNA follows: TGTGCCAGCAGCCCCTCGGGGGGGAATGAAAAACTGTTTTTT.

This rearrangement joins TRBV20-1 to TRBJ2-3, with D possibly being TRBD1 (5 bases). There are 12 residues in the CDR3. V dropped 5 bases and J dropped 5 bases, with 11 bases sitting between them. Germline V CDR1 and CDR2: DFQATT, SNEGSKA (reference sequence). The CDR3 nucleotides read TGCAGTGCTGGTAGACAGCAAGATACGCAGTATTTT. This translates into CSAGRQQDTQYF.